This T cell receptor (beta chain) originates from a study of T cell responses to AZD1222 COVID-19 vaccine. Background on the study: Second-dose intervals near 4 or 12 weeks were combined.

Libraries were prepared by immunoSEQ multiplex PCR; TCRdb keeps only in-frame clonotypes and omits some of them. Of about 180,000 clones listed, approximately 90% are singletons. The study's findings and limits: Repertoires were obtained only post-peak T cell response. Spike-specific TCR breadth and depth rose after two AZD1222 doses.

CDR1 and CDR2 from the germline V gene are MNHEY and SVGEGT. V lost 4 bases, J lost 1 base, and 13 bases lay in between. The CDR3 spans 15 residues. As concerns this clone: The antigen is undetermined.

The sample was peripheral blood, taken on day 0 of AZD1222 vaccination. V and J are TRBV6-2 or TRBV6-3 and TRBJ1-1; D may be TRBD1 (5 bases). The receptor's source is an adult in good health. This CDR3 is CASSSFQGRNTEAFF. CDR3 nucleotide sequence: TGTGCCAGCAGTTCATTCCAGGGACGGAACACTGAAGCTTTCTTT.